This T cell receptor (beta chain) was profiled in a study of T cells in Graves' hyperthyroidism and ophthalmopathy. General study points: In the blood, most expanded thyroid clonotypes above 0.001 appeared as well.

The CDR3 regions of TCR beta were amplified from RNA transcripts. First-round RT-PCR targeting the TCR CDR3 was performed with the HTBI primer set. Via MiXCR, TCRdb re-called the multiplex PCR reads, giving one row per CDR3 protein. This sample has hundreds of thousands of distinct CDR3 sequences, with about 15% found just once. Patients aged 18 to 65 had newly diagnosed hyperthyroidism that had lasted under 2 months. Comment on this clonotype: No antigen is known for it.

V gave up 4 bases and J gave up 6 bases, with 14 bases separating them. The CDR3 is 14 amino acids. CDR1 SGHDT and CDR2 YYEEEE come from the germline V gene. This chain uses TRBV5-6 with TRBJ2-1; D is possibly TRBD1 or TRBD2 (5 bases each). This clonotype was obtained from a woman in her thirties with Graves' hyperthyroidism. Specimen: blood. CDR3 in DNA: TGTGCCAGCAGCCCCAGGGAGTTTATCAATGAGCAGTTCTTC. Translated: CASSPREFINEQFF.